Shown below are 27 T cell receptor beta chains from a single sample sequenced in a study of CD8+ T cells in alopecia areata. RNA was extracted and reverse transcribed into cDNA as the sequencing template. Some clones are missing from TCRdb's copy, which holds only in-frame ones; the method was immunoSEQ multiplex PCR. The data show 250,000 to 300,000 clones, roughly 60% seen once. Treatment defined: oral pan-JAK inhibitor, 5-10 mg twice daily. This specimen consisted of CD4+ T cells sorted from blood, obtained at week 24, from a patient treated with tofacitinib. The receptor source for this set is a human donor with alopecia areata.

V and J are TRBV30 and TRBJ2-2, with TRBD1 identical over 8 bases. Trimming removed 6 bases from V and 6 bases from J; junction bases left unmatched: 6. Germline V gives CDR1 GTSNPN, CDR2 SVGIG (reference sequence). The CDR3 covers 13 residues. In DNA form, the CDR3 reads TGTGCCTGCTCATCAGGGGGCTCCGGGGAGCTGTTTTTT. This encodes CACSSGGSGELFF.

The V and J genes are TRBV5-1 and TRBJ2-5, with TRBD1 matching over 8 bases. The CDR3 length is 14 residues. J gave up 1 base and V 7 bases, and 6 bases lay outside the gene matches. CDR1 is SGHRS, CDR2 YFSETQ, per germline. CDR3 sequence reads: CASSPTGGQETQYF. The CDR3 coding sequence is TGCGCCAGCTCACCCACAGGGGGCCAAGAGACCCAGTACTTC.

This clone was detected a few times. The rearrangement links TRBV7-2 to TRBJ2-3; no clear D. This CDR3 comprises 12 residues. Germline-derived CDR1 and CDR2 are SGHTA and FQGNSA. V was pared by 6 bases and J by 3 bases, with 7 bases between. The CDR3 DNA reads TGTGCCAGCAGGCAGGATACAGATACGCAGTATTTT. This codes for CASRQDTDTQYF.

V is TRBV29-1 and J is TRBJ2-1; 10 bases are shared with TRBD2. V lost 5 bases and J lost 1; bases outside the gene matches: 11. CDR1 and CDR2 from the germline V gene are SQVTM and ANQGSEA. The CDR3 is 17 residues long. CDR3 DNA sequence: TGCAGCGTTACCCTCTTTAGCGGGGGGATTTCCTACAATGAGCAGTTCTTC. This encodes CSVTLFSGGISYNEQFF.

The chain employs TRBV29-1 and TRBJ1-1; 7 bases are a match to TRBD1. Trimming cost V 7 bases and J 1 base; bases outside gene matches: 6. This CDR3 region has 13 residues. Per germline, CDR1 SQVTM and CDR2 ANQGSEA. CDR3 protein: CSASGQTNTEAFF. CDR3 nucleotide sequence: TGCAGCGCGTCGGGACAGACGAACACTGAAGCTTTCTTT.

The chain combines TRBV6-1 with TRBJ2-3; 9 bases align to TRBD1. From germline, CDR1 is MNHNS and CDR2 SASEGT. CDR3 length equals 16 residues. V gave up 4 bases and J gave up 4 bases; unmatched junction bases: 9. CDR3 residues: CASSARQGGSADTQYF. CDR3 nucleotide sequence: TGTGCCAGCAGTGCCAGACAGGGGGGATCAGCAGATACGCAGTATTTT.

The CDR3 DNA is TGTGCTAGTGGTGCTCCCGGGACAGGGGGCACCGGGGAGCTGTTTTTT. Translated: CASGAPGTGGTGELFF. V usage is TRBV12-5 and J usage is TRBJ2-2, with 11 positions matching TRBD1. Germline CDR1 LGHNT, CDR2 FRNRAP. V dropped 5 bases and J dropped 4; count of bases not matched to a gene: 6. There are 16 residues in the CDR3.

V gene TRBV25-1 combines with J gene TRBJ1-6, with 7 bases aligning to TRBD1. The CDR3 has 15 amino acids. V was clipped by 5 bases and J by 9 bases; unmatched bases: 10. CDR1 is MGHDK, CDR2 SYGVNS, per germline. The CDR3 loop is CASSYDRVIGSPLHF. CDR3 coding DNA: TGTGCCAGCAGTTACGACAGGGTTATTGGTTCACCCCTCCACTTT. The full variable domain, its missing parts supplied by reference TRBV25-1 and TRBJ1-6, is EADIYQTPRYLVIGTGKKITLECSQTMGHDKMYWYQQDPGMELHLIHYSYGVNSTEKGDLSSESTVSRIRTEHFPLTLESARPSHTSQYLCASSYDRVIGSPLHFGNGTRLTVT.

CDR3: CASTPRGKGYTF. Here the CDR3 DNA reads TGTGCCAGCACCCCTAGGGGGAAAGGCTACACCTTC. This rearrangement joins TRBV5-4 to TRBJ1-2; the D gene is possibly TRBD1 (6 bases). CDR3 length: 12 amino acids. Germline values: CDR1 SGHNT, CDR2 YYREEE (reference sequence). With 6 bases removed from V and 8 bases from J, the gap between germline ends came to 14 bases.

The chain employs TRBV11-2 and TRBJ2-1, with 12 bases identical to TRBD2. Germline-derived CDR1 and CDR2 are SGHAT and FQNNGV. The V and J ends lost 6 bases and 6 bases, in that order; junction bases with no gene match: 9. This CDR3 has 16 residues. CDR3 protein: CASSPSGGGTRNEQFF. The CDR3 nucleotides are TGTGCCAGCAGTCCTAGCGGGGGGGGTACCCGCAATGAGCAGTTCTTC. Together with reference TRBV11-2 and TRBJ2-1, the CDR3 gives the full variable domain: EAGVAQSPRYKIIEKRQSVAFWCNPISGHATLYWYQQILGQGPKLLIQFQNNGVVDDSQLPKDRFSAERLKGVDSTLKIQPAKLEDSAVYLCASSPSGGGTRNEQFFGPGTRLTVL.

The CDR3 coding sequence is TGTGCCAGCCTTGGTCCCCGGGGGGAGGACTATGGCTACACCTTC. It codes for CASLGPRGEDYGYTF. The chain recombines TRBV7-9 with TRBJ1-2; possibly TRBD1 for D (5 bases). The length of the CDR3 is 15 residues. V lost 8 bases to trimming and J lost 3 bases, with 19 bases between them. The germline V gene encodes CDR1 SEHNR and CDR2 FQNEAQ (reference sequence).

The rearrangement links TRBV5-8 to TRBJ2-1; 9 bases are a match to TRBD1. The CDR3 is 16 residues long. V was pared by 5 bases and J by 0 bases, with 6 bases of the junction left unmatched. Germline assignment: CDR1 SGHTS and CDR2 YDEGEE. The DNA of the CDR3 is TGTGCCAGCAGGAAAGGGACAGGGTACTCCTACAATGAGCAGTTCTTC. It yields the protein CASRKGTGYSYNEQFF.

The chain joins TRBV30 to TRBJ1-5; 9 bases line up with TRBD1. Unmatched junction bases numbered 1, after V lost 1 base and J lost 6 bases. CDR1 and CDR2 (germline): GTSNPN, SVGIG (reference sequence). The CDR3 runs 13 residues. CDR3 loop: CAWSGQGVQPQHF. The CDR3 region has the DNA TGTGCCTGGAGTGGACAGGGGGTTCAGCCCCAGCATTTT.

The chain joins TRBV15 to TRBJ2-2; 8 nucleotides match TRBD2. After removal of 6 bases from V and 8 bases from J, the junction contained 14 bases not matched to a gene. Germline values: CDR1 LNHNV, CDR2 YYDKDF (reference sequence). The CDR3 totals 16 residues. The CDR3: CATRPPGAGENGELFF. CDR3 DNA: TGTGCCACCAGACCCCCGGGAGCGGGGGAAAATGGGGAGCTGTTTTTT.

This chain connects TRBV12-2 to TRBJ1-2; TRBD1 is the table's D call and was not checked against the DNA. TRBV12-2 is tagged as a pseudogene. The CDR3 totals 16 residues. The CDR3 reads CASRLAFDRVIYGYTF. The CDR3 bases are TGTGCAAGTCGCTTAGCTTTCGACAGGGTAATCTATGGCTACACCTTC.

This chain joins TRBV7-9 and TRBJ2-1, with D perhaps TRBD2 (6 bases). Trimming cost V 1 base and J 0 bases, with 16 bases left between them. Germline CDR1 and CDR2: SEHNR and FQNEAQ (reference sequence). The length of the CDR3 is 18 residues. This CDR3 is CASSLERRGSSSYNEQFF. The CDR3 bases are TGTGCCAGCAGCTTAGAGCGGCGGGGATCATCCTCCTACAATGAGCAGTTCTTC.

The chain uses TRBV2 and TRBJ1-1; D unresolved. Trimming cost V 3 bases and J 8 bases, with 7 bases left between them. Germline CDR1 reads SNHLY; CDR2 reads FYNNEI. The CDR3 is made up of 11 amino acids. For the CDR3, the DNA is TGTGCCAGCAGTGACAGGCGGGAAGCTTTCTTT. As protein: CASSDRREAFF.

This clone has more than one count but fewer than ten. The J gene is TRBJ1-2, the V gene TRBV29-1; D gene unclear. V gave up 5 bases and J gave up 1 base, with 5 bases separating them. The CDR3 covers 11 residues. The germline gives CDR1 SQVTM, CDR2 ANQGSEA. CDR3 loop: CSVSLNYGYTF. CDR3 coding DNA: TGCAGCGTTTCGCTTAACTATGGCTACACCTTC.

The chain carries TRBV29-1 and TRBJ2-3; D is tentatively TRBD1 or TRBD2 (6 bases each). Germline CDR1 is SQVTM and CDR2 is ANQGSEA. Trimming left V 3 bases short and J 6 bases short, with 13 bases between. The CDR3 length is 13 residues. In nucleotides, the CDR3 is TGCAGCGTTGAGGGGGGCCGGGTCGATACGCAGTATTTT. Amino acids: CSVEGGRVDTQYF.

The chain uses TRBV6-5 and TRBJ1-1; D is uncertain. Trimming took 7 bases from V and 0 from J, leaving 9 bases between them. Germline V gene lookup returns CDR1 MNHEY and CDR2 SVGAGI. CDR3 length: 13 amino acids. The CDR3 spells CASTLQVNTEAFF. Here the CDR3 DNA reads TGTGCCAGCACTTTGCAGGTGAACACTGAAGCTTTCTTT.

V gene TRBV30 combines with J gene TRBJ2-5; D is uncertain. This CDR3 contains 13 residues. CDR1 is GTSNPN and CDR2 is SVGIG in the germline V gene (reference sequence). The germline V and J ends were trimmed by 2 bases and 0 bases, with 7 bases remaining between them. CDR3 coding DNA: TGTGCCTGGAGTTTGGGGTACCAAGAGACCCAGTACTTC. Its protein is CAWSLGYQETQYF.

CDR3 sequence reads: CASSFHLQETQYF. The CDR3 region has the DNA TGTGCCAGCTCCTTCCATTTACAAGAGACCCAGTACTTC. The chain uses TRBV18 and TRBJ2-5; D remains ambiguous. Trimming removed 6 bases at V and 2 bases at J, with 10 bases between. Germline V CDR1 and CDR2: KGHSH, LQKENI. The length of the CDR3 is 13 residues.

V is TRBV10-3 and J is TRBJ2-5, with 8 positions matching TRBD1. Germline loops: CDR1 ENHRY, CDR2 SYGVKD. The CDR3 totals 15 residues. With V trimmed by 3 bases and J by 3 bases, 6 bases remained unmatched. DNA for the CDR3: TGTGCCATCAGTGACCCTCGACAGGGGAAAGAGACCCAGTACTTC. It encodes CAISDPRQGKETQYF.

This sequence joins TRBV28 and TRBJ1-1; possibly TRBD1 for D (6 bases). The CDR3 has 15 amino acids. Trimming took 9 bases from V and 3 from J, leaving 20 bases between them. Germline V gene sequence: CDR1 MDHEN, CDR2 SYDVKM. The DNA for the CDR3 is TGTGCCAGAGAAGCGGACAGAGATGTGGACACTGAAGCTTTCTTT. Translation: CAREADRDVDTEAFF.

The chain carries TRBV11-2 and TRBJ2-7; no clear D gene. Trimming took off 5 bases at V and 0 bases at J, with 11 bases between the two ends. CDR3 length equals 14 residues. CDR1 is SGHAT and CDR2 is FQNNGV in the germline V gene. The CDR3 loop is CASSPDGSSYEQYF. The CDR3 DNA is TGTGCCAGCAGCCCCGACGGGTCCTCCTACGAGCAGTACTTC.

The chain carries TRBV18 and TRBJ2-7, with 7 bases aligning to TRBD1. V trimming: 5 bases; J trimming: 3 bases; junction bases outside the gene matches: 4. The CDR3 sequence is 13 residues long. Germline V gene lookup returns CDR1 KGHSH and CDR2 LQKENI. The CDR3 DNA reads TGTGCCAGCTCAAAGACAGGGAACTACGAGCAGTACTTC. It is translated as CASSKTGNYEQYF.

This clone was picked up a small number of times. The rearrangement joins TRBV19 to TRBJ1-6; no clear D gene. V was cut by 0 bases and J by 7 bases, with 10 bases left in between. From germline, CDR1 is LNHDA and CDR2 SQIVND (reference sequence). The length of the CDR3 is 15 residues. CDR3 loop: CASSIDRTGNSPLHF. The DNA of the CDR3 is TGTGCCAGTAGTATAGACCGTACGGGGAATTCACCCCTCCACTTT. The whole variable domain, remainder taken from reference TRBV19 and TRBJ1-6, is DGGITQSPKYLFRKEGQNVTLSCEQNLNHDAMYWYRQDPGQGLRLIYYSQIVNDFQKGDIAEGYSVSREKKESFPLTVTSAQKNPTAFYLCASSIDRTGNSPLHFGNGTRLTVT.